This T cell receptor (beta chain) was captured in a study of blood T cell repertoires in COVID-19. Turning to the study itself: Samples came from the United States, Italy and Spain, spanning acute and convalescent COVID-19.

Germline CDR1 reads SGHRS; CDR2 reads YFSETQ. Trimming cost V 4 bases and J 0 bases, with 16 bases left between them. The CDR3 totals 16 residues. The table came from immunoSEQ multiplex PCR; TCRdb's copy has only in-frame clones and leaves some out. Among approximately 220,000 clones listed, roughly 80% were seen once. This sequence joins TRBV5-1 and TRBJ1-1; a possible D gene is TRBD1 (6 bases). The clonotype originates from a woman aged 80 or over with acute or convalescent COVID-19. Material for sequencing was peripheral blood. CDR3 sequence (DNA): TGCGCCAGCAGCGCCCGGGCCGGGACACTGAACACTGAAGCTTTCTTT. Its translation: CASSARAGTLNTEAFF. Drawing the rest from reference TRBV5-1 and TRBJ1-1, the complete variable domain is KAGVTQTPRYLIKTRGQQVTLSCSPISGHRSVSWYQQTPGQGLQFLFEYFSETQRNKGNFPGRFSGRQFSNSRSEMNVSTLELGDSALYLCASSARAGTLNTEAFFGQGTRLTVV.